Described below is a single T cell receptor (beta chain) sequence and its context. Its matching antigen is unknown. This sample stems from a study of shared clonotypes between healthy human individuals. Overall study: Per-donor plates numbered three CD4 naive, three CD4 memory, two CD8 naive and one CD8 memory. Study conclusions and caveats: Rarefaction showed sorted-subset sequencing was incomplete despite large depth.

Only CD45RO-negative cells positively selected for CCR7 counted as naive CD8 cells, so terminally differentiated effector memory CD45RA+ cells were excluded. Assay: immunoSEQ multiplex PCR; the TCRdb copy retains only in-frame clones and omits some. The table lists about 2 million clones, about 95% of them singletons. V was shortened by 8 bases and J by 1 base, with 5 bases between the two germline ends. There are 11 residues in the CDR3. Germline-derived CDR1 and CDR2 are ENHRY and SYGVKD. The rearrangement joins TRBV10-3 to TRBJ2-5; D uncertain. This receptor was identified in a man younger than 30 in good health. The sequencing sample was made of naive CD8+ T cells sorted from blood. The CDR3 coding sequence is TGTGCCATCCTTTTCCAAGAGACCCAGTACTTC. It specifies CAILFQETQYF.